This TCR beta chain was captured by sequencing in a study of cytomegalovirus exposure and HLA in healthy donors. Study summary: The same platform was used for the 95 to 150 validation repertoires and the 650 to 800 first-cohort repertoires, a later analysis reported. Regarding the study as a whole: The study designated 150 to 200 TCR beta chains cytomegalovirus-associated.

The CDR3 has 18 amino acids. Trimming cost V 3 bases and J 0 bases; bases outside gene matches: 7. Germline CDR1 and CDR2: SGHDT and YYEEEE. Note on this clone: Its target is unknown.

Clones were read by immunoSEQ multiplex PCR, and TCRdb kept only the in-frame ones, dropping some. The sample yields tens of thousands of clones, over 85% seen once. The TCR originated in a woman between 18 and 29 years old in good health and CMV-seronegative. Input material: PBMCs. The J gene is TRBJ2-2, the V gene TRBV5-6; 11 bases fit TRBD2. CDR3 protein: CASSWTGLAEPNTGELFF. The DNA for the CDR3 is TGTGCCAGCAGCTGGACGGGACTAGCGGAACCGAACACCGGGGAGCTGTTTTTT.